The text below deals with one T cell receptor (beta chain). The antigen remains unidentified. The source of the sample is a study of OX40 agonist ivuxolimab in advanced cancers. Sequencing used immunoSEQ multiplex PCR; TCRdb keeps in-frame clones, though not all of them. The sample yields approximately 23,000 clones, approximately 86% seen once. Overall study results and limits: The CD4+ and CD8+ T cells in the blood had expanded clonally by week 6 at 0.1 to 3.0 mg/kg.

CDR1 is SGHAT, CDR2 FQNNGV, per germline. The CDR3 is made up of 17 amino acids. The J segment lost 6 bases and the V segment lost 3 bases, leaving 13 bases of the junction unmatched. This clonotype was obtained from an adult with an advanced solid tumor such as melanoma, head and neck, liver or kidney cancer. The source was CD4+ or CD8+ T cells sorted from blood, collected in a trial of the OX40 agonist ivuxolimab. This rearrangement joins TRBV11-2 to TRBJ2-1, with 8 bases matching TRBD2. CDR3 DNA: TGTGCCAGCAGCTTTGGGACCGGGACTAGGCTCGTCAATGAGCAGTTCTTC. This codes for CASSFGTGTRLVNEQFF.